Below, one T cell receptor beta chain is given with its context. The antigen is not known. cDNA reverse transcribed from extracted RNA served as the sequencing template. Libraries were prepared by immunoSEQ multiplex PCR; TCRdb keeps only in-frame clonotypes and omits some of them. The repertoire holds 150,000 to 200,000 clones, with around 60% as singletons. This record belongs to a study of CD8+ T cells in alopecia areata. Germline lookup yields CDR1 SGHDT and CDR2 YYEEEE. Trimming removed 0 bases from V and 2 bases from J, with 8 bases in between. The CDR3 extends over 14 amino acids. Points from the study as a whole: Sequences from scalp samples also cover resident alphabeta T cells of normal skin. Affected scalp, especially in alopecia totalis/universalis, had a higher clonality than normal scalp did. Compared with mice, patients displayed less clear TCR sharing, possibly for HLA-related reasons.

This chain uses TRBV5-6 with TRBJ1-2; D unclear. The clonotype originates from a human donor with alopecia areata. The material was CD4+ T cells sorted from blood, obtained at week 0. CDR3 residues: CASSLVAENYGYTF. CDR3 coding DNA: TGTGCCAGCAGCTTGGTGGCAGAGAACTATGGCTACACCTTC.